Listed here are 31 T cell receptor beta chains from one sample, sequenced in a study of T cell responses to AZD1222 COVID-19 vaccine. Measured with immunoSEQ multiplex PCR; TCRdb has only the in-frame clones, and not every one. Among 100,000 to 140,000 clones listed, 87% were seen once. The source material was peripheral blood, sampled on day 0 of AZD1222 vaccination. These receptors originate from an adult in good health.

The V gene is TRBV3-1 (or the pseudogene TRBV3-2), the J gene TRBJ2-1, with D perhaps matching TRBD1 (6 bases). Trimming left V 0 bases short and J 4 bases short, with 13 bases between. The CDR3 covers 16 residues. From germline, CDR1 is LGHDT and CDR2 YNNKEL (reference sequence). The CDR3 spells CASSQDIGTRYNEQFF. The CDR3 DNA sequence: TGTGCCAGCAGCCAAGATATAGGGACACGATACAATGAGCAGTTCTTC.

This clone was recorded once. The chain is built from TRBV30 and TRBJ2-3; perhaps TRBD2 as D (7 bases). This CDR3 has 12 amino acids. With 3 bases removed from V and 8 bases from J, the gap between germline ends came to 12 bases. The germline gives CDR1 GTSNPN, CDR2 SVGIG (reference sequence). The CDR3 loop reads CAWSPGGGTQYF. CDR3 sequence (DNA): TGTGCCTGGAGCCCGGGGGGCGGTACGCAGTATTTT.

In DNA form, the CDR3 reads TGTGCCAGCAGCTTAGCGTCTAATTCACCCCTCCACTTT. It translates to CASSLASNSPLHF. This sequence joins TRBV7-2 and TRBJ1-6; D is uncertain. Trimming shortened V by 0 bases and J by 6 bases, and 3 bases separated the two germline ends. Germline V gene sequence: CDR1 SGHTA, CDR2 FQGNSA. This CDR3 spans 13 amino acids.

The chain employs TRBV5-1 and TRBJ1-3, with D perhaps TRBD1 (6 bases). CDR3 length: 16 residues. V lost 4 bases to trimming and J lost 2 bases, with 16 bases between them. CDR1 is SGHRS, CDR2 YFSETQ, per germline. Here the CDR3 DNA reads TGCGCCAGCAGCCCATCCTTGGGGGCTACTGGAAACACCATATATTTT. It encodes CASSPSLGATGNTIYF.

The rearrangement uses TRBV4-2 and TRBJ1-1; weak D call: TRBD1 (6 bases). V lost 0 bases, J lost 5 bases, and 10 bases lay in between. CDR3 length: 14 amino acids. The V gene's germline CDR1 is LGHNA and CDR2 YNFKEQ. The CDR3, as DNA: TGTGCCAGCAGCCAAGAACAGGGAGAGACTGAAGCTTTCTTT. Protein: CASSQEQGETEAFF.

With regard to this clone: Other DNA sequences in this sample translate to the same CDR3. The rearrangement uses TRBV19 and TRBJ1-1; D unclear. The V end was cut by 6 bases, the J end by 4 bases, with 12 bases between. Germline CDR1 LNHDA, CDR2 SQIVND (reference sequence). This CDR3 is 13 amino acids long. DNA for the CDR3: TGTGCCAGTAGCTCCCTCCGGGGCACTGAAGCTTTCTTT. Translation: CASSSLRGTEAFF.

The rearrangement links TRBV12-3 or TRBV12-4 to TRBJ1-2; no firm D call. The CDR3 sequence is 12 residues long. V lost 3 bases and J lost 7, with 9 bases in between. CDR3 in amino acids: CASSFPRFGYTF. As DNA, the CDR3 is TGTGCCAGCAGTTTCCCTCGATTTGGCTACACCTTC.

The V gene is TRBV2, the J gene TRBJ1-2; D is uncertain. There are 13 residues in the CDR3. Trimming cost V 4 bases and J 5 bases, with 11 bases left between them. Germline values: CDR1 SNHLY, CDR2 FYNNEI. Written as DNA, the CDR3 is TGTGCCAGCAGTGTCCAGGAACTTTATGGCTACACCTTC. Residues: CASSVQELYGYTF.

The J gene is TRBJ2-3, the V gene TRBV7-3, with 7 bases that match TRBD2. The junction had 3 bases not matched to a gene; V was cut back by 3 bases and J by 0 bases. The V gene's germline CDR1 is SGHTA and CDR2 FQGTGA. There are 15 residues in the CDR3. CDR3 amino acids: CASSLGGTSTDTQYF. CDR3 nucleotides: TGTGCCAGCAGCTTGGGGGGGACGAGCACAGATACGCAGTATTTT.

The rearrangement uses TRBV13 and TRBJ1-2; 8 positions agree with TRBD1. Per the germline V gene, CDR1 is PRHDT and CDR2 is FYEKMQ (reference sequence). The CDR3 contains 16 residues. J was trimmed by 4 bases and V by 5 bases; bases with no gene match: 12. CDR3 sequence reads: CASSLRSRTGTYGYTF. In DNA, the CDR3 is TGTGCCAGCAGCCTCCGCTCAAGGACAGGGACCTATGGCTACACCTTC.

J is TRBJ1-2 and V is TRBV7-2; possible D gene TRBD1, 5 bases. Looked up from germline, CDR1 is SGHTA and CDR2 is FQGNSA. The length of the CDR3 is 16 residues. Trimming removed 0 bases from V and 4 bases from J, with 15 bases in between. CDR3 coding DNA: TGTGCCAGCAGCTTAGCCCCCGGGACGCTTATCTATGGCTACACCTTC. Its protein is CASSLAPGTLIYGYTF.

The chain employs TRBV5-1 and TRBJ1-1; unclear D gene. The CDR3 sequence is 15 residues long. Germline lookup yields CDR1 SGHRS and CDR2 YFSETQ. Trimming shortened V by 1 base and J by 4 bases, and 14 bases separated the two germline ends. The DNA of the CDR3 is TGCGCCAGCAGCTTGCCGGCCTTCGGCGGCACTGAAGCTTTCTTT. Protein product: CASSLPAFGGTEAFF.

The chain has TRBV7-2 and TRBJ1-2; the D gene is possibly TRBD1 (5 bases). V shed 6 bases and J shed 2 bases, with 16 bases lying between them. CDR1 is SGHTA, CDR2 FQGNSA, per germline. This CDR3 has 15 amino acids. The CDR3 nucleotides are TGTGCCAGCAGTGACGCCGGGACGGCAAACTATGGCTACACCTTC. This sequence encodes CASSDAGTANYGYTF.

The chain recombines TRBV25-1 with TRBJ1-6, with D possibly matching TRBD1 (5 bases). Germline CDR1 reads MGHDK; CDR2 reads SYGVNS. The CDR3 contains 15 residues. Deletions cut 1 base from V and 12 bases from J, with 16 bases between. Written as DNA, the CDR3 is TGTGCCAGCAGTGAATCGCGTGGGGGTATTGGACCCCTCCACTTT. Encoded protein: CASSESRGGIGPLHF.

The chain couples TRBV27 to TRBJ2-7; 9 bases fit TRBD1. CDR1 is MNHEY, CDR2 SMNVEV, per germline (reference sequence). J gave up 3 bases and V 6 bases, and 9 bases lay outside the gene matches. This CDR3 has 15 amino acids. The CDR3 spells CASSRAGQGIYEQYF. As DNA, the CDR3 is TGTGCCAGCAGCCGAGCGGGACAGGGAATCTACGAGCAGTACTTC.

The V and J genes are TRBV27 and TRBJ2-7, with D possibly TRBD1 on 6 matching bases. The CDR3 is made up of 14 amino acids. Trimming shortened V by 6 bases and J by 2 bases, and 14 bases separated the two germline ends. CDR1 and CDR2 from the germline V gene are MNHEY and SMNVEV (reference sequence). Here the CDR3 reads CASSPGDRTYEQYF. In DNA, the CDR3 is TGTGCCAGCAGCCCAGGGGACCGAACCTACGAGCAGTACTTC.

The rearrangement links TRBV19 to TRBJ2-3; no firm D call. Deletions cut 3 bases from V and 4 bases from J, with 2 bases between. Looked up from germline, CDR1 is LNHDA and CDR2 is SQIVND (reference sequence). CDR3 size: 11 residues. DNA of the CDR3: TGTGCCAGTAGTATGCCAGATACGCAGTATTTT. It translates to CASSMPDTQYF.

The rearrangement links TRBV11-2 to TRBJ2-2; the match to TRBD2 covers 12 bases. Germline CDR1 SGHAT, CDR2 FQNNGV. This CDR3 spans 19 amino acids. After removal of 2 bases from V and 3 bases from J, the junction contained 10 bases not matched to a gene. This CDR3 is CASSLRRLAGVRDTGELFF. The CDR3 nucleotides read TGTGCCAGCAGCTTACGTCGACTAGCGGGAGTAAGGGACACCGGGGAGCTGTTTTTT.

This chain joins TRBV7-2 and TRBJ2-7, with D unclear. From germline, CDR1 is SGHTA and CDR2 FQGNSA. This CDR3 contains 12 residues. The V gene lost 7 bases and the J gene lost 2 bases, with 9 bases spanning the gap. CDR3 bases: TGTGCCAGCAAAGGAGAGACCTACGAGCAGTACTTC. The encoded protein is CASKGETYEQYF.

The chain links TRBV7-2 to TRBJ2-1; maybe TRBD1 (6 bases). CDR1 and CDR2 (germline): SGHTA, FQGNSA. V was clipped by 4 bases and J by 9 bases, with 16 bases between them. This CDR3 has 14 amino acids. This CDR3 reads CASSYLLQGTEQFF. CDR3 coding DNA: TGTGCCAGCAGCTACCTACTTCAGGGGACTGAGCAGTTCTTC.

The chain links TRBV6-5 to TRBJ2-1; 14 bases are a match to TRBD2. The CDR3 spans 15 residues. The V gene's germline CDR1 is MNHEY and CDR2 SVGAGI. The junction had 7 bases not matched to a gene; V was cut back by 8 bases and J by 7 bases. The CDR3 reads CASVRLAGGPNEQFF. CDR3 coding DNA: TGTGCCAGCGTCCGACTAGCGGGAGGGCCAAATGAGCAGTTCTTC.

This chain connects TRBV19 to TRBJ1-5; TRBD1 is a possible D gene (5 bases). Deletions cut 5 bases from V and 11 bases from J, with 19 bases between. Germline CDR1 LNHDA, CDR2 SQIVND (reference sequence). CDR3 length equals 14 residues. The CDR3 is CASSSGLVESAQHF. The CDR3 bases are TGTGCCAGTAGTTCAGGGTTAGTGGAATCAGCCCAGCATTTT.

The chain employs TRBV6-6 and TRBJ2-2; D is unresolved. Germline CDR1 and CDR2: MNHNY and SVGAGI (reference sequence). The CDR3 consists of 13 residues. V shed 5 bases and J shed 1 base, with 5 bases lying between them. CDR3 in amino acids: CASSRMNTGELFF. Here the CDR3 DNA reads TGTGCCAGCAGTCGGATGAACACCGGGGAGCTGTTTTTT.

V gene TRBV7-9 combines with J gene TRBJ1-5, with D unresolved. Per the germline V gene, CDR1 is SEHNR and CDR2 is FQNEAQ (reference sequence). This CDR3 contains 18 residues. The ends were cut back, 2 bases at V and 0 bases at J, with 17 bases in the middle. CDR3 sequence (DNA): TGTGCCAGCAGCTTATCTGGCAGTTCACAAAATAGCAATCAGCCCCAGCATTTT. Its translation: CASSLSGSSQNSNQPQHF.

V gene TRBV16 combines with J gene TRBJ1-1; D possibly corresponds to TRBD1 (5 bases). V was pared by 1 base and J by 4 bases, with 10 bases between. The germline CDR1 and CDR2 sequences are KGHSY and FQNENV. The CDR3 is 14 residues long. The CDR3 here is CASSQFGTGTEAFF. DNA for the CDR3: TGTGCCAGCAGCCAATTTGGGACGGGCACTGAAGCTTTCTTT. The full variable domain, completed using reference TRBV16 and TRBJ1-1, is GEEVAQTPKHLVRGEGQKAKLYCAPIKGHSYVFWYQQVLKNEFKFLISFQNENVFDETGMPKERFSAKCLPNSPCSLEIQATKLEDSAVYFCASSQFGTGTEAFFGQGTRLTVV.

The V and J genes are TRBV12-3 or TRBV12-4 and TRBJ1-2; possibly TRBD1 for D (5 bases). The CDR3 extends over 12 amino acids. V was shortened by 4 bases and J by 8 bases, with 11 bases between the two germline ends. CDR3 region: CASSSPQGGYTF. CDR3 bases: TGTGCCAGCAGTTCCCCCCAGGGCGGCTACACCTTC.

The chain has TRBV5-1 and TRBJ1-1, with a possible D match to TRBD1 (5 bases). This CDR3 contains 12 residues. Germline V gene data show CDR1 as SGHRS and CDR2 as YFSETQ. The V and J ends lost 4 bases and 7 bases respectively, with 11 bases between them. This chain's CDR3 is CASSAGPLEAFF. CDR3 nucleotide sequence: TGCGCCAGCAGCGCGGGACCGCTTGAAGCTTTCTTT.

This chain links TRBV5-1 with TRBJ1-1; D is perhaps TRBD1 (6 bases). CDR3 length: 16 residues. Trimming cost V 1 base and J 1 base, with 14 bases left between them. CDR1 and CDR2 (germline): SGHRS, YFSETQ. As DNA, the CDR3 is TGCGCCAGCAGCTTGTCCCCCGGGACACAGAACACTGAAGCTTTCTTT. Amino acids: CASSLSPGTQNTEAFF.

This chain joins TRBV19 and TRBJ1-2; 7 bases map to TRBD1. The CDR3 contains 13 residues. CDR1 and CDR2 (germline): LNHDA, SQIVND (reference sequence). The junction had 11 bases not matched to a gene; V was cut back by 10 bases and J by 6 bases. The CDR3 DNA reads as TGTGCCACCTATGGACAGGTCCAACATGGCTACACCTTC. Translation gives CATYGQVQHGYTF.

This clone was detected once. The chain couples TRBV24-1 to TRBJ2-1, with D tentatively TRBD1 (6 bases). The CDR3 totals 14 residues. Deletions cut 4 bases from V and 8 bases from J, with 14 bases between. CDR1 is KGHDR and CDR2 is SFDVKD in the germline V gene. In nucleotides, the CDR3 is TGTGCCACCAGTGACTCCTGGGCAGGGGATGAGCAGTTCTTC. The encoded protein is CATSDSWAGDEQFF.

The V gene is TRBV21-1, the J gene TRBJ2-1. TRBV21-1 is annotated as a pseudogene. The CDR3 contains 12 residues. CDR3 sequence: CASTRQGNEQFF. The CDR3, as DNA: TGTGCCAGCACCCGGCAAGGCAATGAGCAGTTCTTC.